The 23 T cell receptor beta chains below come from one sample, sequenced in a study of CD8 T cells in ankylosing spondylitis. Study results and caveats: One TCR beta motif, made up of about 8 highly homologous variants, appeared characteristic of ankylosing spondylitis blood.

No antigen has been assigned to these receptors. TCRdb independently ran MiXCR on the 5' RACE reads; one entry per CDR3 protein. The repertoire includes 450,000 to 550,000 distinct CDR3 sequences, approximately 5% of them detected once, and under 4.5% sits in the top ten. The material sequenced was blood, either unsorted or a sorted T cell fraction (not recorded which). These receptors were collected from a male donor with ankylosing spondylitis.

The chain carries TRBV9 and TRBJ2-3, with D possibly being TRBD1 or TRBD2 (6 bases each). The V end was cut by 2 bases, the J end by 6 bases, with 19 bases between. This CDR3 has 16 residues. The germline V gene encodes CDR1 SGDLS and CDR2 YYNGEE. The CDR3 loop reads CASSVQGNGGQDTQYF. In DNA, the CDR3 is TGTGCCAGCAGCGTCCAGGGGAACGGGGGTCAGGATACGCAGTATTTT.

This clonotype was detected ten times or more. J is TRBJ1-1 and V is TRBV7-3; 8 bases are shared with TRBD1. The J segment lost 2 bases and the V segment lost 5 bases, leaving 7 bases of the junction unmatched. Germline CDR1 is SGHTA and CDR2 is FQGTGA. The length of the CDR3 is 15 residues. CDR3 protein: CASSTGQAGNTEAFF. The CDR3 coding sequence is TGTGCCAGCAGCACGGGACAGGCGGGAAACACTGAAGCTTTCTTT.

This clonotype was observed many times. The gene calls are TRBV9 and TRBJ2-2, with 7 positions matching TRBD2. This CDR3 has 16 amino acids. The J segment lost 7 bases and the V segment lost 3 bases, leaving 12 bases of the junction unmatched. CDR1 SGDLS and CDR2 YYNGEE come from the germline V gene. The chain's CDR3 is CASSAGLDPGFGELFF. As DNA, the CDR3 is TGTGCCAGCAGCGCCGGACTAGACCCAGGTTTCGGGGAGCTGTTTTTT.

Details on this clonotype: This may come from a read error, since a much larger clone is one base off. The rearrangement joins TRBV7-9 to TRBJ1-1; no definite D call. Germline loops: CDR1 SEHNR, CDR2 FQNEAQ (reference sequence). Trimming took off 5 bases at V and 7 bases at J, with 11 bases between the two ends. The CDR3 has 12 residues. This CDR3 reads CASSDMGFEAFF. For the CDR3, the DNA is TGTGCCAGCAGCGACATGGGGTTTGAAGCTTTCTTT.

This clonotype was counted ten times or more. V is TRBV10-3 and J is TRBJ2-1; D tentatively reads TRBD1 or TRBD2 (6 bases each). Germline assignment: CDR1 ENHRY and CDR2 SYGVKD. The V and J ends lost 3 bases and 4 bases respectively, with 13 bases between them. The CDR3 totals 15 residues. The CDR3 DNA reads TGTGCCATCAGTGACCGGGGGCAGGATTACAATGAGCAGTTCTTC. This sequence encodes CAISDRGQDYNEQFF.

This clonotype was counted many times. The chain links TRBV27 to TRBJ2-6; a possible D gene is TRBD1 (5 bases). CDR1 is MNHEY, CDR2 SMNVEV, per germline (reference sequence). The CDR3 extends over 17 amino acids. V was pared by 3 bases and J by 0 bases, with 12 bases between. The CDR3 sequence is CASSLTAYNSGANVLTF. The CDR3 coding sequence is TGTGCCAGCAGTTTGACAGCGTACAACTCTGGGGCCAACGTCCTGACTTTC.

In regard to this clonotype: This may stem from a read error, because a much larger clone lies one nucleotide away. This likely comes from a read error, as the CDR3 has no conserved phenylalanine or tryptophan at its end. The gene calls are TRBV5-1 and TRBJ2-7, with 7 bases matching TRBD1. The CDR3 runs to 14 residues. In germline, CDR1 is SGHRS, CDR2 YFSETQ. J lost 5 bases, V lost 0 bases, and 5 bases had no gene match. CDR3 sequence (DNA): TGCGCCAGCAGCTTGGGACAGGGTACCGACGAGCAGTACTCC. Residues: CASSLGQGTDEQYS.

This clonotype has a count of ten or more. This chain joins TRBV5-1 and TRBJ2-2, with D perhaps matching TRBD1 or TRBD2 (5 bases each). Trimming stripped 4 bases from V and 3 bases from J, with 19 bases between. Germline V gene sequence: CDR1 SGHRS, CDR2 YFSETQ. The CDR3 spans 17 residues. CDR3 in amino acids: CASSPGPREGDTGELFF. The DNA of the CDR3 is TGCGCCAGCAGCCCGGGACCGAGGGAAGGGGACACCGGGGAGCTGTTTTTT.

This clonotype was detected many times. The rearrangement uses TRBV20-1 and TRBJ2-7, with D perhaps TRBD2 (5 bases). CDR1 DFQATT and CDR2 SNEGSKA come from the germline V gene (reference sequence). The CDR3 is 11 amino acids. V was clipped by 4 bases and J by 2 bases, with 6 bases between them. CDR3 DNA: TGCAGTGCTACCGGGACCTACGAGCAGTACTTC. It translates to CSATGTYEQYF.

This clonotype was observed many times. The chain has TRBV25-1 and TRBJ1-1, with a tentative D call TRBD1 (5 bases). Germline values: CDR1 MGHDK, CDR2 SYGVNS. Trimming removed 6 bases at V and 6 bases at J, with 17 bases between. The CDR3 contains 14 residues. CDR3 coding DNA: TGTGCCAGCAGGGGACTGGGGGGAGCTGCTGAAGCTTTCTTT. It specifies CASRGLGGAAEAFF.

This clonotype came up many times. The DNA of the CDR3 is TGTGCCAGCAGCCCCCTGCAGGGTGGCTACGAGCAGTACTTC. It is translated as CASSPLQGGYEQYF. The chain is built from TRBV7-8 and TRBJ2-7; the D gene is possibly TRBD1 (5 bases). CDR3 size: 14 residues. Germline V lookup: CDR1 SGHVS, CDR2 FQNEAQ. V lost 5 bases, J lost 3 bases, and 14 bases lay in between. The full variable domain, its missing parts supplied by reference TRBV7-8 and TRBJ2-7, is GAGVSQSPRYKVAKRGQDVALRCDPISGHVSLFWYQQALGQGPEFLTYFQNEAQLDKSGLPSDRFFAERPEGSVSTLKIQRTQQEDSAVYLCASSPLQGGYEQYFGPGTRLTVT.

This chain links TRBV7-2 with TRBJ2-4, with TRBD2 identical over 11 bases. The ends lost 3 bases at V and 9 bases at J; junction bases unmatched: 10. The CDR3 runs 16 residues. Germline lookup yields CDR1 SGHTA and CDR2 FQGNSA. The DNA of the CDR3 is TGTGCCAGCAGCTTGTCTCTAGCGGGAGGCAGGGGCATTCAGTACTTC. This sequence encodes CASSLSLAGGRGIQYF.

This clonotype has ten or more counts. V gene TRBV5-1 combines with J gene TRBJ1-4; a possible D gene is TRBD1 (5 bases). Looked up from germline, CDR1 is SGHRS and CDR2 is YFSETQ. The CDR3 length is 14 residues. V dropped 5 bases and J dropped 0 bases, with 8 bases sitting between them. This CDR3 is CASRQAATNEKLFF. For the CDR3, the DNA is TGCGCCAGCAGACAGGCCGCAACTAATGAAAAACTGTTTTTT.

This clonotype came up a few times. V is TRBV19 and J is TRBJ2-3, with D perhaps TRBD1 (5 bases). V gave up 5 bases and J gave up 7 bases, with 19 bases separating them. This CDR3 has 15 amino acids. Germline CDR1 and CDR2: LNHDA and SQIVND (reference sequence). CDR3 loop: CASSHWGIGHYTQYF. The CDR3 nucleotides are TGTGCCAGTAGTCACTGGGGCATTGGGCATTATACGCAGTATTTT.

This sequence joins TRBV7-6 and TRBJ2-7, with D possibly being TRBD1 (7 bases). In germline, CDR1 is SGHVS, CDR2 FNYEAQ. V was trimmed by 5 bases and J by 0 bases, leaving 17 bases between them. The CDR3 runs 16 residues. CDR3 residues: CASSPLQGGYSYEQYF. The DNA of the CDR3 is TGTGCCAGCAGCCCCCTCCAGGGGGGTTACTCCTACGAGCAGTACTTC.

This clonotype was seen repeatedly, ten times or more. The chain has TRBV20-1 and TRBJ1-2; a possible D gene is TRBD1 (6 bases). Trimming pared 4 bases from V and 6 bases from J, leaving 18 bases between. The CDR3 is made up of 14 amino acids. Germline V gives CDR1 DFQATT, CDR2 SNEGSKA (reference sequence). The CDR3, as DNA: TGCAGTGCTACATCTCCCCTAGGGGGGGATGGCTACACCTTC. Translated, it gives CSATSPLGGDGYTF.

This clonotype was detected ten times or more. J is TRBJ2-7 and V is TRBV20-1, with a tentative D call TRBD2 (5 bases). Germline loops: CDR1 DFQATT, CDR2 SNEGSKA (reference sequence). Trimming left V 5 bases short and J 0 bases short, with 14 bases between. The CDR3 runs to 14 residues. The CDR3 DNA follows: TGCAGTGCTGGTTCAGGCGGGCTCTCCTACGAGCAGTACTTC. Protein: CSAGSGGLSYEQYF.

As concerns this clonotype: This could be a read error, since a much larger clone is one nucleotide away. The chain joins TRBV20-1 to TRBJ2-7, with 12 bases lining up with TRBD2. The CDR3 is 15 amino acids. CDR1 DFQATT and CDR2 SNEGSKA come from the germline V gene (reference sequence). The CDR3 DNA sequence: TGCAGAGCGCCTTCGGGACTAGCGGGTGCCTACGAGCAGTACTTC. Protein: CRAPSGLAGAYEQYF.

This clonotype appeared many times. The chain couples TRBV5-5 to TRBJ1-5; D is perhaps TRBD1 (5 bases). The CDR3 sequence is 13 residues long. Germline V gene data show CDR1 as SGHKS and CDR2 as YYEKEE (reference sequence). V lost 4 bases, J lost 3 bases, and 8 bases lay in between. CDR3 nucleotide sequence: TGTGCCAGCAGCCGGGACTACAATCAGCCCCAGCATTTT. Protein: CASSRDYNQPQHF.

The chain couples TRBV3-1 to TRBJ2-1; D ambiguous. Germline loops: CDR1 LGHDT, CDR2 YNNKEL (reference sequence). This CDR3 is 16 amino acids long. Trimming took off 3 bases at V and 0 bases at J, with 12 bases between the two ends. The CDR3, as DNA: TGTGCCAGCAGCCAGCCCGCGGCGTTCTCCTACAATGAGCAGTTCTTC. Translated: CASSQPAAFSYNEQFF.

Regarding this clonotype: This may arise from a read error, as a much more abundant clone is one base away. This chain uses TRBV6-6 with TRBJ2-7; D is unresolved. Germline V gene data show CDR1 as MNHNY and CDR2 as SVGAGI (reference sequence). The CDR3 runs to 13 residues. The CDR3 sequence is CASMIRSSYEEYF. The DNA of the CDR3 is TGTGCCAGCATGATCAGGAGCTCCTACGAGGAGTACTTC.

This clonotype was counted at least ten times. V and J are TRBV24-1 and TRBJ2-1; perhaps D is TRBD1 or TRBD2 (5 bases each). This CDR3 has 17 amino acids. Trimming removed 3 bases from V and 1 base from J, with 15 bases in between. Germline CDR1 KGHDR, CDR2 SFDVKD. CDR3 DNA: TGTGCCACCAGTGATGGGGACCTAGTTGGATCCTACAATGAGCAGTTCTTC. Translation gives CATSDGDLVGSYNEQFF.

This chain uses TRBV5-2 with TRBJ1-6; TRBD1 reflects the table's D call only, with no check against the DNA. TRBV5-2 is an annotated pseudogene. The CDR3 runs 17 residues. CDR3 nucleotides: TGTGCCATGAGCCCTGGGGGCCTGGATGATTATAATTCACCCCTCCACTTT. Translating it yields CAMSPGGLDDYNSPLHF.